This TCR beta chain came from a study of blood T cell repertoires in COVID-19. The table came from immunoSEQ multiplex PCR; TCRdb's copy has only in-frame clones and leaves some out. The sample has 160,000 or so clones, more than 65% seen once. CDR3 length: 15 amino acids. Trimming removed 0 bases at V and 2 bases at J, with 11 bases between. Per germline, CDR1 KGHSH and CDR2 LQKENI. Material: peripheral blood. The receptor was isolated from an elderly woman with acute or convalescent COVID-19. V gene TRBV18 combines with J gene TRBJ2-7; D possibly corresponds to TRBD2 (5 bases). The CDR3 nucleotides are TGTGCCAGCTCACCACCGAGCCTAGCCCCCTACGAGCAGTACTTC. Amino acids: CASSPPSLAPYEQYF.